This T cell receptor (beta chain) comes out of a study of OX40 agonist ivuxolimab in advanced cancers. Study conclusions and caveats: The study did not work out the antigen specificity of the expanded peripheral T cells.

The CDR3 has 15 residues. The V end was cut by 4 bases, the J end by 4 bases, with 13 bases between. CDR1 and CDR2 from the germline V gene are LGHNA and YNFKEQ. Concerning this clone: The target antigen is unknown.

TCRdb's table, derived via immunoSEQ multiplex PCR, lists solely in-frame clones and lacks some. The sample shows about 8,900 clones, about two thirds of them seen only once. Blood samples were obtained at baseline, cycle 4 day 1, and cycle 7 day 1. J is TRBJ1-4 and V is TRBV4-2; D unclear. The source of this sequence is an adult with an advanced solid tumor such as melanoma, head and neck, liver or kidney cancer. The material was CD4+ or CD8+ T cells sorted from blood, obtained in a trial of the OX40 agonist ivuxolimab. The DNA for the CDR3 is TGTGCCAGCAGCCGGGTCGTAGGGAATAATGAAAAACTGTTTTTT. Its protein product is CASSRVVGNNEKLFF.